The present entry profiles one TCR beta chain with its context. This clonotype has a handful of counts. Which antigen it targets is not known. Within one base of it there is no much larger clone, and no base qualities were kept. Library prep was done by 5' RACE. Sequenced on an Illumina HiSeq 2000. Template switching introduced a universal primer binding site; the final cDNA contained a unique molecular identifier, enabling accurate counting of TCR cDNA molecules. Specific primers in the conserved constant-segment region were used to synthesize first-strand cDNA for the TCR alpha and beta chains. To control for contamination, each cDNA library was double barcoded with a SMART-Mk sample barcode plus Illumina barcodes. Two successive PCR steps introduced TruSeq adapter sequences along with Illumina sample barcodes. The TCR alpha and beta cDNA libraries were sequenced on the Illumina HiSeq platform using custom primers. Under the source paper's analysis protocol: MiGEC processed the raw reads to extract unique molecular identifiers, while MiXCR was used to determine the CDR3 positions. Recombination models were inferred per individual with the repgenHMM and IGoR tools using an EM algorithm. Shared clonotypes were analyzed with the tcR package in R, and sharing was normalized by the product of cloneset sizes. Out-of-frame nonproductive sequences were analyzed to study raw recombination free of thymic and clonal selection effects. TCRdb passed the public sequencing reads through fastp at Q25 and MiXCR, retaining productive beta sequences. Rows matching on CDR3 protein sequence are summarized as one entry with the most common DNA and genes. In this record, the V and J calls reflect TCRdb's handling and not the investigators' own analysis. For this sample the table gives about 890,000 distinct CDR3 sequences, of which about 12% were detected only once. Around 1.5% of the sample rests with the top ten.

The germline ends are 11 bases apart after V is trimmed by 6 bases and J by 5 bases. Per the germline V gene, ENHRY is the CDR1 and SYGVKD is the CDR2. Inclusive of the bounding cysteine and phenylalanine, the CDR3 is 13 residues long. Here the CDR3 DNA is all that survives: 39 bases in frame from base 1. These data belong to a study of identical twins (dated by TCRdb to 2016 to 2017). About the study as a whole: The study deep-sequenced TCR alpha and beta repertoires from monozygotic twins, unrelated adults of various ages and cord blood to test whether fetal clonotypes persist. Replicate twin experiments were performed at different times using different library preparation protocols to rule out contamination. Summary of the overall study and its limitations: Excess twin sharing in beta out-of-frame sequences was weaker because fewer shared sequences lowered the signal-to-noise ratio. Invariant T cells such as MAIT and iNKT could partly confound zero-insertion analyses, although diverse VJ usage argued against such confounding for most clonotypes. Abundant cord blood beta clonotypes had fewer insertions, young adult naive repertoires showed a similar but weaker trend, and memory repertoires showed no such trend. Because the same donors could not be followed over many years, the conclusions depended on cross-sectional statistical analysis. In monozygotic twins, recombination models systematically underestimated out-of-frame TCR alpha sharing, but the models matched the sharing seen between unrelated individuals. Compared with coincidental sharing between unrelated individuals, out-of-frame TCR alpha sequences shared between twins had an excess of sequences with low generation probability.

Every donor was a healthy Caucasian. Three pairs of female monozygotic twins, all aged about 18 to 30 years, were included in the twin cohort. Peripheral blood mononuclear cells were used as the source from which RNA for TCR libraries was isolated. These data are also associated with another study on yellow fever vaccine responses in identical twins. Reported in the second study: The authors reported that the T cell response to vaccination in identical twins appeared partly convergent and partly personalized. In identical twins, the study followed T cell clones that responded to the vaccine with precision.

Specimen: PBMCs. This sequence originates from a woman aged 18 to 35 in good health. The rearranged segments are TRBV10-3 and TRBJ2-1; the D gene is possibly TRBD1 or TRBD2, each agreeing over 5 bases. The sequenced DNA is TGTGCCATCAGGGGACCCCAGGACAATGAGCAGTTCTTC. Its translation reads: CAIRGPQDNEQFF.